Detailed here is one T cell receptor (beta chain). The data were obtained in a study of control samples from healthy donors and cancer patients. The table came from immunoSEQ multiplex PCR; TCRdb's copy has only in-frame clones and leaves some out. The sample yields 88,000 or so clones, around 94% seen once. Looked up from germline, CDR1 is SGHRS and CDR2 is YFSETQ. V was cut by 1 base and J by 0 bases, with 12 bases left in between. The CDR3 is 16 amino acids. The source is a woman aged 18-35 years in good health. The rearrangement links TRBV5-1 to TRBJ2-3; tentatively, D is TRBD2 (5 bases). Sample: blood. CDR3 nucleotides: TGCGCCAGCAGCTTGTTCGGGGTCCCTAGCACAGATACGCAGTATTTT. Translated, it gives CASSLFGVPSTDTQYF.